What follows describes a single TCR beta chain. Its antigen target is currently unknown. One base away there is no much larger clone; base qualities are not given. This sample stems from a study of siplizumab effects on memory and regulatory T cells (dated by TCRdb to the late 2010s). For the study in its entirety: The effect of the anti-CD2 antibody siplizumab on alloreactive T-cell subsets was examined in allogeneic mixed lymphocyte reactions constructed from human PBMCs.

The CDR3, cysteine through phenylalanine, is 15 amino acids long. Only the CDR3 region is kept as DNA, spanning 45 bases read in frame from base 1. Trimming takes 4 bases off V and 5 bases off J; junction bases not matched to a gene: 8. CDR1 and CDR2, looked up from the germline V gene (reference sequence), are SEHNR and FQNEAQ. The receptor library was made with the immunoSEQ multiplex PCR assay. Approximately 10^5 TCR templates per sample were assayed on the deep sequencing platform. Genomic DNA extracted from sorted T cells was the material used for TCRbeta CDR3 sequencing. Per the original workflow: The R programming language was used for clonal analysis of TCRbeta CDR3 data. Unstimulated samples were compared with post-reaction CFSE-low samples to define alloreactive CD4+ and CD8+ clones. Alloreactive CD4+ clones were assigned to regulatory or non-regulatory origin by matching sequences to sorted unstimulated Treg and non-Treg repertoires. TCRdb took this table from immuneACCESS and kept in-frame rearrangements with V and J called. Such tables lack part of the clones; where checked against another copy, unresolved V genes explain under half of the gap, and the rest is unexplained. V and J calls plus clone size are reproduced from that table; the DNA served to infer D and trimming. The sample has tens of thousands of clones on record, roughly 87% of them singletons. Approximately 0.35% of the sample rests with the top ten.

Beyond this particular receptor, the publication reports: Whether proliferating Tregs from siplizumab cultures actually had suppressive function was not functionally confirmed. Of the alloreactive CD4+ clones that could be mapped, the Treg-derived share averaged about 63% with siplizumab compared with approximately 25% in control reactions. Compared with memory T cells, unstimulated naive T cells appeared more diverse, and naive cells seemed to make a substantial contribution to the alloresponse. The cumulative frequency of alloreactive sequences traceable to unstimulated CD4+ memory T cells was significantly reduced by siplizumab. Roughly 80-97% of proliferating CD4+ or CD8+ clones could not be assigned a naive or memory phenotype. Because sequences at frequencies below about 10^-5 were poorly captured, only a minor fraction of alloreactive clones could be mapped back to unstimulated subsets.

Additional sequencing covered unstimulated subsets from three donor pairs, namely CD8+ effector memory, CD4+ naive, CD8+ TEMRA, CD4+ memory and CD8+ naive. Sorted unstimulated T cells and proliferating T cells recovered from mixed lymphocyte reactions underwent TCRbeta CDR3 sequencing. Fresh whole blood from some eleven HLA-typed healthy donors was used to isolate PBMCs. This receptor was identified in a human donor in good health. Sequencing input: naive CD8+ T cells sorted from blood. The sample's cell subset or site label, decoded: unstimulated naive T cells. The sequence links TRBV7-9 to TRBJ1-3; 7 nucleotides in the junction match TRBD1. For the CDR3, the sequence is CASSSTKGARNTIYF. The DNA is TGTGCCAGCAGCTCTACAAAGGGGGCGAGAAACACCATATATTTT.